Presented here are 26 T cell receptor beta chains from one specimen sequenced in a study of shared clonotypes between healthy human individuals. Repertoires were generated with immunoSEQ multiplex PCR, while TCRdb's copy carries only in-frame clones and drops some. The sample has 2 million to 2.5 million clones, 85% to 95% seen once. Sequenced: naive CD4+ T cells from PBMCs. The subset: CD45RA+ positively selected. The source of these receptors is a young man in good health. Some clones in this sample may be carry-over from other donors' samples.

The chain employs TRBV7-9 and TRBJ2-3; D perhaps matches TRBD2 (5 bases). The CDR3 spans 17 residues. The V gene lost 3 bases and the J gene lost 0 bases, with 16 bases spanning the gap. Germline V CDR1 and CDR2: SEHNR, FQNEAQ (reference sequence). The CDR3 bases are TGTGCCAGCAGCTTGTCCTTATCCGCGGGTAGCACAGATACGCAGTATTTT. Its protein is CASSLSLSAGSTDTQYF.

This sequence joins TRBV27 and TRBJ2-2, with 11 bases identical to TRBD2. V dropped 7 bases and J dropped 7; count of bases not matched to a gene: 5. The CDR3 covers 14 residues. Germline V lookup: CDR1 MNHEY, CDR2 SMNVEV (reference sequence). This CDR3 is CASKLAGVNGELFF. CDR3 bases: TGTGCCAGCAAACTAGCGGGAGTCAACGGGGAGCTGTTTTTT.

This clone has a handful of counts. CDR3 sequence: CASSDRGQNGYTF. CDR3 in DNA: TGCGCCAGCAGTGACCGCGGACAAAATGGCTACACCTTC. The chain carries TRBV10-1 and TRBJ1-2, with D tentatively TRBD1 (5 bases). V gave up 3 bases and J gave up 6 bases, with 11 bases separating them. The CDR3 spans 13 residues. CDR1 is WNHNN, CDR2 SYGVQD, per germline (reference sequence).

The chain links TRBV5-1 to TRBJ1-1, with D possibly TRBD1 on 5 matching bases. V gave up 8 bases and J gave up 1 base, with 15 bases separating them. The CDR3 extends over 14 amino acids. Germline CDR1 and CDR2: SGHRS and YFSETQ. DNA of the CDR3: TGCGCCAGTAAACGGGACTCCCAGAACACTGAAGCTTTCTTT. Its translation is CASKRDSQNTEAFF.

In this sample, this clone turned up once. V is TRBV7-3 and J is TRBJ2-1; D may correspond to TRBD1 or TRBD2 (5 bases each). CDR1 and CDR2 (germline): SGHTA, FQGTGA. Trimming stripped 5 bases from V and 0 bases from J, with 11 bases between. This CDR3 has 15 residues. The chain's CDR3 is CASSPGPGSYNEQFF. DNA for the CDR3: TGTGCCAGCAGCCCGGGGCCAGGCTCCTACAATGAGCAGTTCTTC.

The chain uses TRBV5-1 and TRBJ2-2, with D maybe TRBD2 (6 bases). V gave up 0 bases and J gave up 1 base, with 16 bases separating them. Germline V gives CDR1 SGHRS, CDR2 YFSETQ. The CDR3 totals 18 residues. The CDR3 DNA reads TGCGCCAGCAGCTTGGATTTGACGCGGGAAAAGAACACCGGGGAGCTGTTTTTT. Protein: CASSLDLTREKNTGELFF.

The chain is built from TRBV29-1 and TRBJ2-1, with 8 bases aligning to TRBD1. Germline V gives CDR1 SQVTM, CDR2 ANQGSEA. The CDR3 runs to 13 residues. The J segment lost 5 bases and the V segment lost 2 bases, leaving 2 bases of the junction unmatched. The CDR3 region has the DNA TGCAGCGTTGAACAGGGGGCGAACAATGAGCAGTTCTTC. This translates into CSVEQGANNEQFF.

In this sample, this clone turned up once. V usage is TRBV5-1 and J usage is TRBJ2-3, with 9 bases that match TRBD2. CDR1 is SGHRS and CDR2 is YFSETQ in the germline V gene. The ends lost 4 bases at V and 2 bases at J; junction bases unmatched: 8. The CDR3 is 16 amino acids. The chain's CDR3 is CASSPLAGEITDTQYF. In nucleotides, the CDR3 is TGCGCCAGCAGCCCGTTAGCGGGAGAGATCACAGATACGCAGTATTTT.

CDR3 in DNA: TGTGCCTGGGAGTGGGGCACTGAAGCTTTCTTT. It yields the protein CAWEWGTEAFF. The chain recombines TRBV30 with TRBJ1-1, with unresolved D. The germline V and J ends were trimmed by 5 bases and 4 bases, with 8 bases remaining between them. The CDR3 has 11 residues. CDR1 is GTSNPN, CDR2 SVGIG, per germline (reference sequence).

The V call is TRBV28, the J call TRBJ2-7; TRBD2 aligns across 12 bases. The trim removed 5 bases at V and 6 bases at J, leaving 11 bases unmatched. Germline V gives CDR1 MDHEN, CDR2 SYDVKM. This CDR3 comprises 16 residues. The CDR3 protein is CASSTVRLAGVGEQYF. CDR3 nucleotide sequence: TGTGCCAGCAGTACGGTTCGACTAGCGGGAGTAGGCGAGCAGTACTTC.

The gene calls are TRBV5-1 and TRBJ2-1; 13 bases are shared with TRBD2. With 3 bases clipped from V and 8 bases from J, the junction kept 20 bases outside the gene matches. CDR1 and CDR2 from the germline V gene are SGHRS and YFSETQ. This CDR3 is built from 20 residues. CDR3 protein: CASSSAGFGLAGVSHDEQFF. CDR3 sequence (DNA): TGCGCCAGCAGCTCGGCTGGCTTCGGACTAGCGGGAGTTTCACATGATGAGCAGTTCTTC. The whole variable domain, remainder taken from reference TRBV5-1 and TRBJ2-1, is KAGVTQTPRYLIKTRGQQVTLSCSPISGHRSVSWYQQTPGQGLQFLFEYFSETQRNKGNFPGRFSGRQFSNSRSEMNVSTLELGDSALYLCASSSAGFGLAGVSHDEQFFGPGTRLTVL.

Of note for this clone: Other DNA sequences in the sample encode the same CDR3. The genes are TRBV9 and TRBJ1-1; D ambiguous. This CDR3 is 13 amino acids long. Germline CDR1 and CDR2: SGDLS and YYNGEE. V lost 0 bases and J lost 5, with 8 bases in between. Written as DNA, the CDR3 is TGTGCCAGCAGCGTAGGATGGGGTACTGAAGCTTTCTTT. Translation gives CASSVGWGTEAFF.

As concerns this clone: Other nucleotide sequences in the sample specify the same CDR3. V is TRBV27 and J is TRBJ2-2; no definite D call. Germline V gene data show CDR1 as MNHEY and CDR2 as SMNVEV (reference sequence). CDR3 length: 13 residues. Trimming took off 4 bases at V and 2 bases at J, with 5 bases between the two ends. CDR3 loop: CASSSRNTGELFF. Written as DNA, the CDR3 is TGTGCCAGCAGTTCCAGAAACACCGGGGAGCTGTTTTTT.

The chain recombines TRBV28 with TRBJ1-4; no reliable D call. Germline V gene data show CDR1 as MDHEN and CDR2 as SYDVKM. The CDR3 spans 14 residues. The germline V and J ends were trimmed by 2 bases and 4 bases, with 8 bases remaining between them. The CDR3 protein is CASSLAQFNEKLFF. CDR3 bases: TGTGCCAGCAGTTTAGCACAGTTTAATGAAAAACTGTTTTTT.

V is TRBV9 and J is TRBJ2-3, with TRBD2 identical over 8 bases. J was trimmed by 3 bases and V by 0 bases; bases with no gene match: 6. This CDR3 comprises 16 residues. The germline CDR1 and CDR2 sequences are SGDLS and YYNGEE. CDR3 nucleotides: TGTGCCAGCAGCGTAGAAACGGGAGGGCCTACAGATACGCAGTATTTT. Translating it yields CASSVETGGPTDTQYF.

This chain uses TRBV28 with TRBJ1-4; D remains unclear. This CDR3 comprises 15 residues. Trimming left V 5 bases short and J 7 bases short, with 17 bases between. In germline, CDR1 is MDHEN, CDR2 SYDVKM. Here the CDR3 reads CASSPLVGYSEKLFF. The CDR3 bases are TGTGCCAGCAGTCCACTAGTAGGGTATAGTGAAAAACTGTTTTTT. Full variable domain (missing parts from reference TRBV28 and TRBJ1-4): DVKVTQSSRYLVKRTGEKVFLECVQDMDHENMFWYRQDPGLGLRLIYFSYDVKMKEKGDIPEGYSVSREKKERFSLILESASTNQTSMYLCASSPLVGYSEKLFFGSGTQLSVL.

The rearrangement uses TRBV11-2 and TRBJ1-2; tentatively, D is TRBD1 (5 bases). V lost 4 bases and J 7 bases, leaving 22 bases between the germline ends. In germline, CDR1 is SGHAT, CDR2 FQNNGV. CDR3 size: 16 residues. This CDR3 reads CASSSPGEDSLSGYTF. In nucleotides, the CDR3 is TGTGCCAGCAGCTCCCCGGGGGAAGACAGCTTGAGTGGCTACACCTTC. Supplemented by reference TRBV11-2 and TRBJ1-2, the full variable domain reads EAGVAQSPRYKIIEKRQSVAFWCNPISGHATLYWYQQILGQGPKLLIQFQNNGVVDDSQLPKDRFSAERLKGVDSTLKIQPAKLEDSAVYLCASSSPGEDSLSGYTFGSGTRLTVV.

This clone has a handful of counts. The V call is TRBV10-3, the J call TRBJ1-1, with D unclear. CDR1 ENHRY and CDR2 SYGVKD come from the germline V gene. This CDR3 region has 11 residues. The V and J ends lost 10 bases and 1 base respectively, with 7 bases between them. Here the CDR3 DNA reads TGTGCCACCCGACAGAACACTGAAGCTTTCTTT. Its translation: CATRQNTEAFF.

The chain employs TRBV29-1 and TRBJ1-4; no clear D gene. The V and J ends lost 4 bases and 8 bases respectively, with 5 bases between them. Germline V CDR1 and CDR2: SQVTM, ANQGSEA. The CDR3 contains 10 residues. CDR3 region: CSVAEEKLFF. The CDR3 nucleotides are TGCAGCGTTGCTGAGGAAAAACTGTTTTTT.

V and J are TRBV18 and TRBJ2-7; the match to TRBD1 covers 9 bases. The CDR3 runs to 17 residues. The junction had 12 bases not matched to a gene; V was cut back by 3 bases and J by 3 bases. CDR1 KGHSH and CDR2 LQKENI come from the germline V gene. The CDR3 reads CASSPSRDRVGIYEQYF. The CDR3 nucleotides are TGTGCCAGCTCACCGTCCCGGGACAGGGTGGGGATCTACGAGCAGTACTTC. Full variable domain (remainder filled in from reference TRBV18 and TRBJ2-7): NAGVMQNPRHLVRRRGQEARLRCSPMKGHSHVYWYRQLPEEGLKFMVYLQKENIIDESGMPKERFSAEFPKEGPSILRIQQVVRGDSAAYFCASSPSRDRVGIYEQYFGPGTRLTVT.

This clone was seen only once. This chain uses TRBV21-1 with TRBJ1-1. TRBV21-1 is flagged as a pseudogene. The CDR3 is 15 amino acids. CDR3 in amino acids: CASSNESPGSPEAFF. The CDR3 DNA reads as TGTGCCAGCAGCAATGAGTCGCCGGGTTCCCCTGAAGCTTTCTTT.

This chain links TRBV29-1 with TRBJ2-3; D remains unclear. The CDR3 spans 13 residues. Between the trimmed V and J ends, which lost 2 bases and 2 bases, there was a span of 8 bases. Germline-derived CDR1 and CDR2 are SQVTM and ANQGSEA. The chain's CDR3 is CSVEKPPTDTQYF. CDR3 nucleotide sequence: TGCAGCGTTGAAAAGCCGCCCACAGATACGCAGTATTTT.

J is TRBJ1-4 and V is TRBV5-1; D possibly corresponds to TRBD1 (6 bases). V gave up 5 bases and J gave up 8 bases, with 16 bases separating them. This CDR3 is built from 14 residues. Germline lookup yields CDR1 SGHRS and CDR2 YFSETQ. The CDR3 protein is CASRQQGREEKLFF. CDR3 DNA: TGCGCCAGCAGACAGCAGGGGAGAGAGGAAAAACTGTTTTTT.

CDR3 sequence (DNA): TGCGCCAGTCAGGACGGAGCCTCTGGAAACACCATATATTTT. Residues: CASQDGASGNTIYF. V usage is TRBV10-1 and J usage is TRBJ1-3; D is unclear. Germline lookup yields CDR1 WNHNN and CDR2 SYGVQD (reference sequence). This CDR3 has 14 residues. The germline V and J ends were trimmed by 9 bases and 0 bases, with 12 bases remaining between them.

This sequence joins TRBV5-6 and TRBJ2-3, with TRBD2 matching over 7 bases. Looked up from germline, CDR1 is SGHDT and CDR2 is YYEEEE. The CDR3 is 14 amino acids. The V gene end was trimmed by 4 bases and the J gene end by 2 bases; junction bases not matched to a gene: 4. The CDR3 region has the DNA TGTGCCAGCAGCCCGGGACTAAACACAGATACGCAGTATTTT. It encodes CASSPGLNTDTQYF.

The chain has TRBV7-8 and TRBJ2-3; D remains ambiguous. Trimming shortened V by 5 bases and J by 6 bases, and 12 bases separated the two germline ends. The length of the CDR3 is 13 residues. Per the germline V gene, CDR1 is SGHVS and CDR2 is FQNEAQ. CDR3 residues: CASSPWGLDTQYF. The CDR3 region has the DNA TGTGCCAGCAGCCCTTGGGGTCTTGATACGCAGTATTTT.